This T cell receptor beta chain was sequenced for a study of blood T cell repertoires in COVID-19. The data were produced by immunoSEQ multiplex PCR, yet TCRdb's version contains in-frame clones alone and is incomplete. The top ten clones hold 14% of a sample with under 35,000 clones, 88% of them seen once. This clone came up once. The length of the CDR3 is 15 residues. Germline CDR1 and CDR2: SGHTA and FQGNSA. Trimming at V came to 4 bases and at J to 7 bases, leaving 3 bases not matched to a gene. The sequence was collected from a man in his sixties with active COVID-19. The sequencing sample was made of peripheral blood. This chain connects TRBV7-2 to TRBJ2-2; 13 bases map to TRBD2. The CDR3 loop is CASSSGLAGLGELFF. The CDR3 DNA sequence: TGTGCCAGCAGCTCGGGACTAGCGGGACTCGGGGAGCTGTTTTTT.